The clone carrying this T cell receptor (beta chain) was detected many times. Its antigen remains unknown. This sample was taken from a study of blood T cells in healthy people across ages. General observations from the study: TCR beta diversity per million T cells fell roughly linearly with age. Samples with more naive T cells showed higher observed beta diversity. Higher diversity, along with more naive CD4+ cells, distinguished long-lived donors from aged donors.

PBMCs numbering at least 6.5 million were isolated per sample. A J-beta primer mix and a sample-barcoded 5' primer were used in a second PCR of about 6 to 12 cycles. A single record per CDR3 protein comes from TCRdb applying MiXCR to the 5' RACE reads. Of approximately 810,000 distinct CDR3 sequences in the sample, roughly 26% were seen once. From germline, CDR1 is MNHEY and CDR2 SVGAGI. Between the trimmed V and J ends, which lost 6 bases and 0 bases, there was a span of 15 bases. CDR3 length: 16 residues. Sequencing input: blood. The chain recombines TRBV6-5 with TRBJ2-1; D unclear. This receptor was taken from an elderly woman in good health. CDR3 protein: CASRSSDSLSYNEQFF. For the CDR3, the DNA is TGTGCCAGCAGATCATCCGACTCTCTCTCCTACAATGAGCAGTTCTTC.